One sample yielded the 14 T cell receptor beta chains listed below, sequenced in a study of T cell changes during pregnancy in multiple sclerosis. Sequencing used immunoSEQ multiplex PCR; TCRdb keeps in-frame clones, though not all of them. This sample has under 70,000 clones, with 92% found just once. The starting material was CD4+ T cells from peripheral blood mononuclear cells, obtained after pregnancy. The receptors originated from a female donor with multiple sclerosis, enrolled in a pregnancy study.

This clone has more than one count but fewer than ten. This chain uses TRBV11-2 with TRBJ2-3; 9 bases agree with TRBD2. The V segment lost 6 bases and the J segment 1 base; nucleotides outside the gene matches: 11. The CDR3 runs 17 residues. Germline values: CDR1 SGHAT, CDR2 FQNNGV. This CDR3 reads CASRRGDLAGRTDTQYF. CDR3 in DNA: TGTGCCAGCAGGAGAGGGGACCTAGCGGGGCGCACAGATACGCAGTATTTT.

Written as DNA, the CDR3 is TGCGCCAGCAGCTTGGACGGACTAGCGGGGGGGCGGGGCACAGATACGCAGTATTTT. Translation gives CASSLDGLAGGRGTDTQYF. V is TRBV5-1 and J is TRBJ2-3; 15 positions agree with TRBD2. CDR1 is SGHRS, CDR2 YFSETQ, per germline. The junction had 6 bases not matched to a gene; V was cut back by 0 bases and J by 1 base. The CDR3 sequence is 19 residues long.

The chain has TRBV7-2 and TRBJ1-5; TRBD1 aligns across 7 bases. In germline, CDR1 is SGHTA, CDR2 FQGNSA. This CDR3 contains 15 residues. V was clipped by 6 bases and J by 2 bases; unmatched bases: 7. The CDR3 region is CASRPTGAGNQPQHF. The CDR3 DNA reads TGTGCCAGCAGGCCCACAGGGGCGGGCAATCAGCCCCAGCATTTT.

CDR3 sequence reads: CASSTPPGQLYNSPLHF. The CDR3 DNA sequence: TGTGCCAGCAGCACCCCTCCAGGGCAATTATATAATTCACCCCTCCACTTT. V gene TRBV9 combines with J gene TRBJ1-6; weak D call: TRBD1 (5 bases). CDR1 and CDR2 from the germline V gene are SGDLS and YYNGEE. Trimming cost V 4 bases and J 4 bases, with 18 bases left between them. This CDR3 is 17 amino acids long.

This chain joins TRBV6-6 and TRBJ2-3, with 10 bases that match TRBD2. Trimming at V came to 5 bases and at J to 1 base, leaving 3 bases not matched to a gene. Germline values: CDR1 MNHNY, CDR2 SVGAGI (reference sequence). The length of the CDR3 is 15 residues. For the CDR3, the DNA is TGTGCCAGCAGTAGGACTAGCGGCGGCACAGATACGCAGTATTTT. Translating it yields CASSRTSGGTDTQYF.

This clone was seen once. The chain has TRBV5-8 and TRBJ1-5; D ambiguous. This CDR3 has 13 residues. V shed 3 bases and J shed 7 bases, with 11 bases lying between them. Germline CDR1 reads SGHTS; CDR2 reads YDEGEE. The CDR3 nucleotides are TGTGCCAGCAGCTCTTTCAGGCAACAGCCCCAGCATTTT. Encoded protein: CASSSFRQQPQHF.

The chain recombines TRBV7-9 with TRBJ2-4; 10 nucleotides line up with TRBD2. After removal of 0 bases from V and 0 bases from J, the junction contained 2 bases not matched to a gene. The CDR3 totals 17 residues. CDR1 SEHNR and CDR2 FQNEAQ come from the germline V gene (reference sequence). The CDR3 region is CASSLATSGVAKNIQYF. CDR3 in DNA: TGTGCCAGCAGCTTAGCTACTAGCGGGGTAGCCAAAAACATTCAGTACTTC.

The chain employs TRBV4-3 and TRBJ2-3; 9 nucleotides line up with TRBD1. This CDR3 is 17 amino acids long. CDR1 and CDR2 (germline): LGHNA, YSLEER. J was trimmed by 0 bases and V by 0 bases; bases with no gene match: 4. In nucleotides, the CDR3 is TGCGCCAGCAGCCAAGACACAGGGGGCTATAGCACAGATACGCAGTATTTT. This gives the protein CASSQDTGGYSTDTQYF.

CDR3 nucleotide sequence: TGTGCCAGCAGCCAAATCGGGACAGCTAATTCACCCCTCCACTTT. It encodes CASSQIGTANSPLHF. The chain is built from TRBV14 and TRBJ1-6, with 7 bases that match TRBD1. CDR1 SGHDN and CDR2 FVKESK come from the germline V gene. The CDR3 runs to 15 residues. The ends lost 2 bases at V and 6 bases at J; junction bases unmatched: 4. Filled out from reference TRBV14 and TRBJ1-6, the complete variable domain reads EAGVTQFPSHSVIEKGQTVTLRCDPISGHDNLYWYRRVMGKEIKFLLHFVKESKQDESGMPNNRFLAERTGGTYSTLKVQPAELEDSGVYFCASSQIGTANSPLHFGNGTRLTVT.

This chain connects TRBV5-1 to TRBJ2-7; D possibly corresponds to TRBD2 (5 bases). Trimming took 1 base from V and 3 from J, leaving 11 bases between them. The CDR3 spans 14 residues. Germline V CDR1 and CDR2: SGHRS, YFSETQ. The CDR3 reads CASSLTDGNYEQYF. The CDR3 DNA reads TGCGCCAGCAGCTTGACCGACGGGAACTACGAGCAGTACTTC.

The rearrangement links TRBV4-3 to TRBJ2-4; 10 bases map to TRBD1. The V gene's germline CDR1 is LGHNA and CDR2 YSLEER. This CDR3 comprises 17 residues. V was pared by 1 base and J by 3 bases, with 6 bases of the junction left unmatched. CDR3 loop: CASSQVTGGPFKNIQYF. DNA for the CDR3: TGCGCCAGCAGCCAAGTGACAGGGGGCCCTTTCAAAAACATTCAGTACTTC.

The rearrangement uses TRBV7-9 and TRBJ2-5; 7 bases fit TRBD2. Germline CDR1 SEHNR, CDR2 FQNEAQ (reference sequence). V was clipped by 5 bases and J by 2 bases; unmatched bases: 5. The CDR3 contains 14 residues. This chain's CDR3 is CASSHTGRQETQYF. CDR3 in DNA: TGTGCCAGCAGCCATACCGGGAGGCAAGAGACCCAGTACTTC.

V usage is TRBV9 and J usage is TRBJ2-7, with 8 positions matching TRBD2. The CDR3 length is 15 residues. The junction had 13 bases not matched to a gene; V was cut back by 4 bases and J by 7 bases. Germline V gives CDR1 SGDLS, CDR2 YYNGEE. CDR3 amino acids: CASSPGLAGSSEQYF. The CDR3 DNA reads TGTGCCAGCAGCCCCGGGTTAGCGGGGTCCTCAGAGCAGTACTTC.

The V gene is TRBV9, the J gene TRBJ2-3, with 10 bases fitting TRBD2. The CDR3 consists of 15 residues. CDR1 is SGDLS and CDR2 is YYNGEE in the germline V gene. The trim removed 4 bases at V and 4 bases at J, leaving 6 bases unmatched. CDR3 protein: CASSKSGGASDTQYF. In DNA form, the CDR3 reads TGTGCCAGCAGCAAAAGCGGGGGGGCATCAGATACGCAGTATTTT.